These 9 T cell receptor beta chains share one sample of origin, sequenced in a study of CD8+CD57+ T cells in acquired aplastic anemia. The TCR beta profiling, which covered VDJ combination and CDR3 sequence, was carried out using genomic DNA as the template. TCRdb independently ran MiXCR on the reads; one entry per CDR3 protein. The data hold around 180,000 distinct CDR3 sequences, with about three fifths observed a single time. Sequencing used sorted CD4+, CD8+, or CD8+CD57+ T cells (not recorded which) from PBMCs. These receptors originate from a human donor with severe aplastic anemia or a healthy control (not recorded which).

In the case of this clonotype: The junction departs from the called germline gene at one end, perhaps through a read error. The CDR3 DNA follows: TGCGCCAGTCGTCCACCACTCTACACCGGGGAGCTGTTTTTT. This codes for CASRPPLYTGELFF. The chain couples TRBV9 to TRBJ2-2, with unresolved D. CDR1 is SGDLS and CDR2 is YYNGEE in the germline V gene. The CDR3 contains 14 residues.

This sequence joins TRBV7-2 and TRBJ1-2, with 8 nucleotides matching TRBD1. Trimming at V came to 6 bases and at J to 7 bases, leaving 4 bases not matched to a gene. CDR3 length equals 12 residues. Germline CDR1 is SGHTA and CDR2 is FQGNSA. In DNA, the CDR3 is TGTGCCAGCAGTGGACAGGGCGGTGGCTACACCTTC. It codes for CASSGQGGGYTF.

Turning to this clonotype: The junction does not match germline at one end; this may be a read error. The chain uses TRBV7-9 and TRBJ2-3; TRBD1 might be the D (5 bases). This CDR3 has 15 residues. CDR1 and CDR2 (germline): SEHNR, FQNEAQ (reference sequence). CDR3 DNA sequence: TGTGCCAGCAGCTCAGGGTCCTTAGACACAGATACACAGTATTTT. Translation gives CASSSGSLDTDTQYF.

This clonotype was picked up many times. The rearrangement links TRBV7-8 to TRBJ1-5; D may be TRBD1 (6 bases). The CDR3 extends over 13 amino acids. Per the germline V gene, CDR1 is SGHVS and CDR2 is FQNEAQ. Trimming pared 6 bases from V and 11 bases from J, leaving 17 bases between. CDR3 loop: CASSPADSGSQHF. Here the CDR3 DNA reads TGTGCCAGCAGTCCCGCGGACAGTGGGTCCCAGCATTTT. Combining the CDR3 with reference TRBV7-8 and TRBJ1-5 gives the whole variable domain GAGVSQSPRYKVAKRGQDVALRCDPISGHVSLFWYQQALGQGPEFLTYFQNEAQLDKSGLPSDRFFAERPEGSVSTLKIQRTQQEDSAVYLCASSPADSGSQHFGDGTRLSIL.

The V call is TRBV20-1, the J call TRBJ2-7; TRBD1 might be the D (5 bases). The CDR3 contains 13 residues. Trimming left V 7 bases short and J 2 bases short, with 15 bases between. The germline V gene encodes CDR1 DFQATT and CDR2 SNEGSKA (reference sequence). CDR3 residues: CSVRKGPPYEQYF. The CDR3 DNA follows: TGCAGTGTGCGCAAGGGGCCCCCCTACGAGCAGTACTTC.

The chain uses TRBV5-1 and TRBJ1-1; D gene unclear. Germline lookup yields CDR1 SGHRS and CDR2 YFSETQ. V lost 3 bases, J lost 1 base, and 13 bases lay in between. The CDR3 extends over 15 amino acids. The CDR3, as DNA: TGCGCCAGCAGCTCTGGCGTGGCAGAGAACACTGAAGCTTTCTTT. This gives the protein CASSSGVAENTEAFF.

This chain uses TRBV7-9 with TRBJ2-2; D ambiguous. Germline-derived CDR1 and CDR2 are SEHNR and FQNEAQ (reference sequence). V was clipped by 5 bases and J by 1 base, with 11 bases between them. The CDR3 is made up of 15 amino acids. CDR3 amino acids: CASSTLKGNTGELFF. The CDR3 DNA is TGTGCCAGCAGCACCTTGAAAGGGAACACCGGGGAGCTGTTTTTT.

This clonotype was observed at least ten times. The CDR3 nucleotides are TGTGCCAGCAGCTCGGGACTTAACTATGGCTACACCTTC. This codes for CASSSGLNYGYTF. The genes are TRBV7-9 and TRBJ1-2, with D possibly being TRBD1 (5 bases). The ends were cut back, 4 bases at V and 1 base at J, with 7 bases in the middle. Per the germline V gene, CDR1 is SEHNR and CDR2 is FQNEAQ (reference sequence). The CDR3 runs 13 residues.

This clonotype has more than one count but fewer than ten. The conserved phenylalanine or tryptophan is not found at the CDR3 terminus, so this likely reflects a read error. No DNA is shown, since the ends of the CDR3 on it are uncertain; the CDR3 is the one TCRdb lists. The chain uses TRBV29-1 and TRBJ2-5. CDR1 SQVTM and CDR2 ANQGSEA come from the germline V gene. The CDR3 has 10 amino acids, counting both end residues. The CDR3 spells CSVEDGELPP.